The rows below give T cell receptor beta chains drawn from one sample of a study of Ad26.COV2.S vaccination and SARS-CoV-2 variants. Produced via immunoSEQ multiplex PCR; TCRdb's table is partial and in-frame only. Of 300,000 to 400,000 clones listed, around 88% are singletons. The source was peripheral blood, collected in a trial of Ad26.COV2.S vaccine versus placebo. The receptors here all came from a person between 18 and 59 years old who received the Ad26.COV2.S COVID-19 vaccine or a placebo. Each CDR3 is given with its conserved first and last residue. D genes are given only for firm matches. Size is stated for part of the rows, as once, few or many counts, or as a class when the clone is expanded.

j_call	d_call	clone_size	v_call	cdr3_nt	cdr3_aa
TRBJ2-7	-	-	TRBV20-1	TGCAGTGCTAAAAGGGGCTACGAGCAGTACTTC	CSAKRGYEQYF
TRBJ1-4	-	-	TRBV28	TGTGCCAGCAGCCCCCGGGGTCGTCTTGAAAAACTGTTTTTT	CASSPRGRLEKLFF
TRBJ2-7	TRBD1	-	TRBV7-6	TGTGCCAGCAGCGGACAGGGAGGCTACGAGCAGTACTTC	CASSGQGGYEQYF
TRBJ1-4	-	-	TRBV28	TGTGCCAGCGCGGCTTCAAGGTCTTTCGAAAAACTGTTTTTT	CASAASRSFEKLFF
TRBJ2-3	TRBD1	-	TRBV7-6	TGTGCCAGCAGCCCCGGGACAGGGTCGGATACGCAGTATTTT	CASSPGTGSDTQYF
TRBJ2-1	-	once	TRBV2	TGTGCCAGCAAGGAGCTAGTCGGGAACAATGAGCAGTTCTTC	CASKELVGNNEQFF
TRBJ2-4	-	-	TRBV6-1	TGTGCCAGCAGTGAACAGGTGAACCTAAAAAACATTCAGTACTTC	CASSEQVNLKNIQYF
TRBJ1-3	-	-	TRBV4-2	TGTGCCAGCAGCCAAGATTTACCAGGGAGCGCTGGAAACACCATATATTTT	CASSQDLPGSAGNTIYF
TRBJ1-2	-	-	TRBV6-2/TRBV6-3	TGTGCCAGCAGTTACTTAACAGGGTCGGTGGACTATGGCTACACCTTC	CASSYLTGSVDYGYTF
TRBJ1-2	TRBD1	-	TRBV18	TGTGCCAGCTCACCTTCACCCGGACAGGCCAAACATAACTATGGCTACACCTTC	CASSPSPGQAKHNYGYTF
TRBJ1-4	-	-	TRBV30	TGTGCCTCGCGGACCTCAGGAACTAATGAAAAACTGTTTTTT	CASRTSGTNEKLFF
TRBJ2-3	TRBD1	once	TRBV5-1	TGCGCCAGCAGCTTGGGGGACAGAGTCACAGATACGCAGTATTTT	CASSLGDRVTDTQYF
TRBJ2-7	TRBD1	once	TRBV27	TGTGCCAGCAGTTCCGGGACAGTCTACGAGCAGTACTTC	CASSSGTVYEQYF
TRBJ2-6	-	-	TRBV21-1	TGTGCCAGCAGCAAACGAGGCGTCGCAGGGTATCCGTCTGGGGCCAACGTCCTGACTTTC	CASSKRGVAGYPSGANVLTF
TRBJ2-7	-	-	TRBV6-5	TGTGCCAGCAGTTACTCCGGGGACGGTACCTACGAGCAGTACTTC	CASSYSGDGTYEQYF
TRBJ2-5	-	-	TRBV4-2	TGTGCCAGCAGCCAACCCGACAGAGTTGGGGAGACCCAGTACTTC	CASSQPDRVGETQYF
TRBJ2-1	TRBD1	-	TRBV6-2/TRBV6-3	TGTGCCAGCAGTTACGACCGGGACAGGGTTCGCAATGAGCAGTTCTTC	CASSYDRDRVRNEQFF
TRBJ1-1	-	-	TRBV6-2/TRBV6-3	TGTGCCAGCAGTTACCGACGGCGGAACACTGAAGCTTTCTTT	CASSYRRRNTEAFF
TRBJ1-4	-	-	TRBV6-6	TGTGCCAGCAGCCGGACCGCAACTAATGAAAAACTGTTTTTT	CASSRTATNEKLFF
TRBJ1-5	-	-	TRBV4-1	TGCGCCAGCAGCCAAGTCTCTGGTTTACGCAATCAGCCCCAGCATTTT	CASSQVSGLRNQPQHF
TRBJ1-1	-	-	TRBV7-9	TGTGCCAGCCCCTCCTCTCCCACCACTGAAGCTTTCTTT	CASPSSPTTEAFF
TRBJ1-1	TRBD1	-	TRBV6-2/TRBV6-3	TGCGCCAGCAGTTCGGCCCCAGGGGGCAACACTGAAGCTTTCTTT	CASSSAPGGNTEAFF
TRBJ2-2	TRBD2	-	TRBV15	TGTGCCACCGAACTAGCGGGGGGGCACGCGTTGGGCGGGGAGCTGTTTTTT	CATELAGGHALGGELFF
TRBJ1-2	-	-	TRBV11-2	TGTGCCAGCAGCTCGCGGGGGGATCCCTATGGCTACACCTTC	CASSSRGDPYGYTF
TRBJ2-2	-	-	TRBV7-2	TGTGCCAGCAGCTTAGCGGGCAGACGGGCGAACACCGGGGAGCTGTTTTTT	CASSLAGRRANTGELFF
TRBJ2-1	-	-	TRBV7-9	TGTGCCAGCAGCCGGGACACGTACAATGAGCAGTTCTTC	CASSRDTYNEQFF
TRBJ2-7	-	-	TRBV5-1	TGCGCCAGCAGCTTGTCGCCCGGAACCTACGAGCAGTACTTC	CASSLSPGTYEQYF
TRBJ1-2	-	-	TRBV9	TGTGCCAGCAGCGTAGGCACAGACTATGGCTACACCTTC	CASSVGTDYGYTF
TRBJ1-5	-	-	TRBV7-9	TGTGCCAGCAGCCACAATCAGGGGTCCCAGCATTTT	CASSHNQGSQHF
TRBJ2-7	TRBD2	-	TRBV11-2	TGTGCCAGCAGCCCATTAGCGGGAGTATCCGAGCAGTACTTC	CASSPLAGVSEQYF
TRBJ2-2	TRBD1	once	TRBV7-9	TGTGCCAGCAGCAACACCAGGGGGCAAAGTGCCGGGGAGCTGTTTTTT	CASSNTRGQSAGELFF
TRBJ1-2	-	-	TRBV28	TGTGCCAGCAGTTTATTTGGGGATGGCTACACCTTC	CASSLFGDGYTF
TRBJ2-2	-	-	TRBV7-2	TGTGCCAGCAGCTTATTACGTGCCGGGGAGCTGTTTTTT	CASSLLRAGELFF
TRBJ2-3	-	-	TRBV6-5	TGTGCCAGCAGTTATGACGGGGAAGGTAGCACAGATACGCAGTATTTT	CASSYDGEGSTDTQYF
TRBJ2-1	TRBD2	-	TRBV2	TGTGCCAGCAGTGAATTAGGGGCTAGCGGGGGACAATACAATGAGCAGTTCTTC	CASSELGASGGQYNEQFF
TRBJ1-5	-	-	TRBV15	TGTGCCACCAGCAGAGAGTGGAAGACTTATAGCAATCAGCCCCAGCATTTT	CATSREWKTYSNQPQHF
TRBJ1-5	TRBD1	once	TRBV7-9	TGTGCCAGCAGCTCCGGGACAGGAAATCAGCCCCAGCATTTT	CASSSGTGNQPQHF
TRBJ2-1	TRBD1	-	TRBV29-1	TGCAGCGGGGACAGGGACGACAATGAGCAGTTCTTC	CSGDRDDNEQFF
TRBJ2-1	-	-	TRBV19	TGTGCCAGTAGTATAGACCCGGAGCCCTACAATGAGCAGTTCTTC	CASSIDPEPYNEQFF
TRBJ1-6	-	-	TRBV5-5	TGTGCCAGCAGCTTGGTTGGGTTCGGGGGTTCACCCCTCCACTTT	CASSLVGFGGSPLHF
TRBJ1-3	TRBD1	once	TRBV28	TGTGCGGCTTTCGGGACAGGGGGCTCTGCTGGAAACACCATATATTTT	CAAFGTGGSAGNTIYF
TRBJ2-3	TRBD2	-	TRBV24-1	TGTGCCACCAGTGCGGCGGGAGTGGGCACAGATACGCAGTATTTT	CATSAAGVGTDTQYF
TRBJ2-1	TRBD2	-	TRBV27	TGTGCCAGCAGTTTCGTATCTAGCGGGAGCGGGCGGTTCTTC	CASSFVSSGSGRFF
TRBJ2-7	-	once	TRBV3-1/TRBV3-2	TGTGCCAGCAGCCAAGGTTTGGGGTCCTACGAGCAGTACTTC	CASSQGLGSYEQYF
TRBJ2-2	-	-	TRBV14	TGTGCCAGCAGCCACATACAGGGAAAGGGGACCGGGGAGCTGTTTTTT	CASSHIQGKGTGELFF
TRBJ1-2	-	once	TRBV29-1	TGCAGCGTTGAGACGGGACACAACTATGGCTACACCTTC	CSVETGHNYGYTF
TRBJ1-4	-	-	TRBV4-1	TGCGCCAGCAGCCAATTCGGAGGGCTGAATGAAAAACTGTTTTTT	CASSQFGGLNEKLFF